The 12 T cell receptor beta chains listed next were all sequenced from one sample in a study of blood T cell repertoires in COVID-19. The method was immunoSEQ multiplex PCR; TCRdb's version includes in-frame clones alone and lacks a portion of them. This sample has some 41,000 clones, with approximately 90% found just once. Material: peripheral blood. These receptors were taken from a man in his sixties with active COVID-19.

The rearrangement joins TRBV19 to TRBJ2-3; 8 bases are shared with TRBD2. V lost 9 bases and J lost 0; bases outside the gene matches: 5. Germline V gene lookup returns CDR1 LNHDA and CDR2 SQIVND (reference sequence). The CDR3 sequence is 14 residues long. The CDR3 bases are TGTGCCAGCAGGCCGGGGGGGAGCACAGATACGCAGTATTTT. Its protein product is CASRPGGSTDTQYF. Together with reference TRBV19 and TRBJ2-3, the CDR3 gives the full variable domain: DGGITQSPKYLFRKEGQNVTLSCEQNLNHDAMYWYRQDPGQGLRLIYYSQIVNDFQKGDIAEGYSVSREKKESFPLTVTSAQKNPTAFYLCASRPGGSTDTQYFGPGTRLTVL.

This clone was counted once. This chain joins TRBV12-5 and TRBJ1-5; D unresolved. This CDR3 is built from 15 residues. Deletions cut 5 bases from V and 3 bases from J, with 14 bases between. CDR1 is LGHNT, CDR2 FRNRAP, per germline. CDR3 sequence reads: CASGTPRVINQPQHF. CDR3 coding DNA: TGTGCTAGTGGTACGCCCCGGGTTATCAATCAGCCCCAGCATTTT.

V usage is TRBV29-1 and J usage is TRBJ2-5; D unresolved. Germline loops: CDR1 SQVTM, CDR2 ANQGSEA. The CDR3 consists of 11 residues. The V gene lost 3 bases and the J gene lost 2 bases, with 4 bases spanning the gap. CDR3 nucleotides: TGCAGCGTTGACAGACAAGAGACCCAGTACTTC. The encoded protein is CSVDRQETQYF.

This clone appeared a single time. The chain joins TRBV5-8 to TRBJ2-7; 8 bases align to TRBD2. Trimming at V came to 4 bases and at J to 0 bases, leaving 3 bases not matched to a gene. The length of the CDR3 is 14 residues. Germline CDR1 and CDR2: SGHTS and YDEGEE. This CDR3 is CASSRSGSSYEQYF. The CDR3 DNA follows: TGTGCCAGCAGCCGCAGCGGGAGCTCCTACGAGCAGTACTTC.

The V gene is TRBV7-3, the J gene TRBJ2-3, with D maybe TRBD2 (6 bases). The CDR3 spans 15 residues. The germline V gene has CDR1 SGHTA and CDR2 FQGTGA. Trimming took 2 bases from V and 2 from J, leaving 11 bases between them. The CDR3 nucleotides read TGTGCCAGCAGCTTAGTGGGAGGAACCACAGATACGCAGTATTTT. Its protein product is CASSLVGGTTDTQYF.

This chain uses TRBV19 with TRBJ1-5, with a weak D call TRBD1 (5 bases). CDR3 length: 14 amino acids. CDR1 and CDR2 from the germline V gene are LNHDA and SQIVND (reference sequence). V lost 9 bases and J lost 0, with 12 bases in between. This CDR3 reads CASLDRASNQPQHF. CDR3 in DNA: TGTGCCAGCCTAGACAGAGCTAGCAATCAGCCCCAGCATTTT.

This clone was observed once. This chain links TRBV21-1 with TRBJ2-7; the table assigns TRBD1, which was not confirmed against the DNA. TRBV21-1 is a pseudogene locus. The length of the CDR3 is 20 residues. The CDR3 region has the DNA TGTGCCAGCAGCAAAAGGACGTCTCGACTTACAGGGGGCTGCTCCTACGAGCAGTACTTC. It codes for CASSKRTSRLTGGCSYEQYF.

The chain couples TRBV13 to TRBJ2-1; D uncertain. This CDR3 has 16 amino acids. Germline V gives CDR1 PRHDT, CDR2 FYEKMQ (reference sequence). The ends were cut back, 0 bases at V and 2 bases at J, with 11 bases in the middle. CDR3 amino acids: CASSLGQTPAYNEQFF. Written as DNA, the CDR3 is TGTGCCAGCAGCTTAGGCCAAACTCCGGCCTACAATGAGCAGTTCTTC.

In nucleotides, the CDR3 is TGTGCCAGCAGAGAGAGTTCCTATGGCTACACCTTC. Its translation: CASRESSYGYTF. V is TRBV25-1 and J is TRBJ1-2; D call uncertain. The CDR3 extends over 12 amino acids. The germline V and J ends were trimmed by 6 bases and 4 bases, with 9 bases remaining between them. Germline CDR1 reads MGHDK; CDR2 reads SYGVNS.

This clone was seen a single time. The rearrangement joins TRBV10-3 to TRBJ2-7; the D gene is possibly TRBD1 (6 bases). In germline, CDR1 is ENHRY, CDR2 SYGVKD. Trimming cost V 0 bases and J 3 bases, with 12 bases left between them. CDR3 length equals 15 residues. CDR3 DNA sequence: TGTGCCATCAGTGAGTCGGCCCAAGGGGGCTACGAGCAGTACTTC. Translation gives CAISESAQGGYEQYF.

V gene TRBV5-1 combines with J gene TRBJ2-5; D might be TRBD2 (6 bases). The CDR3 loop spans 14 amino acids. V lost 0 bases and J lost 1, with 7 bases in between. Germline CDR1 and CDR2: SGHRS and YFSETQ. For the CDR3, the DNA is TGCGCCAGCAGCTTGGGTAGCGGCCAAGAGACCCAGTACTTC. Its translation is CASSLGSGQETQYF.

This sequence joins TRBV6-2 or TRBV6-3 and TRBJ2-7; 7 bases fit TRBD2. Germline CDR1 and CDR2: MNHEY and SVGEGT. The CDR3 contains 15 residues. The V gene end was trimmed by 4 bases and the J gene end by 2 bases; junction bases not matched to a gene: 8. CDR3: CASSSLRRGTYEQYF. The DNA for the CDR3 is TGTGCCAGCAGTTCTCTAAGGCGGGGGACCTACGAGCAGTACTTC.